The entry below gives a single T cell receptor (beta chain) sequence along with its context. Profiling relied on immunoSEQ multiplex PCR, and the TCRdb table lists in-frame clones only, not all of them. The sample includes 450,000 or so clones, 89% of them seen just once. This entry comes from a study of blood T cell repertoires in COVID-19. Study in general: The United States, Italy and Spain were the sources of the acute and convalescent COVID-19 samples. PBMCs, B-cell-depleted T cells, or T cells were the source of the cDNA or gDNA that made up the material.

Germline loops: CDR1 MNHEY, CDR2 SVGAGI. V dropped 4 bases and J dropped 6 bases, with 13 bases sitting between them. The CDR3 is 13 amino acids. This TCR came from a woman aged 40-49 years with COVID-19, enrolled during active disease. The chain couples TRBV6-5 to TRBJ2-7, with D perhaps TRBD1 (5 bases). The sequenced sample consisted of peripheral blood. The CDR3, as DNA: TGTGCCAGCAGTTTTCAGGGATTAGTCGAGCAGTACTTC. It is translated as CASSFQGLVEQYF.